The 10 T cell receptor beta chains given below trace back to one sample, sequenced in a study of T cell clonality in common variable immunodeficiency. The data were produced by immunoSEQ multiplex PCR, yet TCRdb's version contains in-frame clones alone and is incomplete. Altogether about 42,000 clones were found in the sample, and no singletons occur. Sequencing was performed on peripheral blood mononuclear cells. Receptors were obtained from a person aged 18 to 75 in good health.

This clone was detected many times. From the germline J gene comes the end of the CDR3, since the read stops 3 residues before it. The chain recombines TRBV20-1 with TRBJ1-5; D not certain. In germline, CDR1 is DFQATT, CDR2 SNEGSKA (reference sequence). Trimming cost V 0 bases and J 4 bases, with 16 bases left between them. The CDR3 loop spans 16 amino acids. The CDR3 bases that were read are TGCAGTGCTAGAGATCTTCAGGCCCCGTCTAATCAGCCC. It codes for CSARDLQAPSNQP. The whole CDR3 protein is CSARDLQAPSNQPQHF.

In its sample, this clone was seen many times. The observed sequence ends 3 residues before the CDR3 terminus, with the missing tail filled in from the germline J gene. The rearrangement links TRBV18 to TRBJ2-5; D is ambiguous. V lost 3 bases to trimming and J lost 4 bases, with 9 bases between them. In germline, CDR1 is KGHSH, CDR2 LQKENI. The CDR3 has 13 residues. This CDR3 is CASSPAPRETQYF. Partial CDR3 DNA: TGTGCCAGCTCACCCGCGCCGAGAGAGACC.

This clone was detected a few times. Read data end 3 residues before the CDR3 end; the end is taken from the germline J gene. The V gene is TRBV5-1, the J gene TRBJ2-7; D may be TRBD1 (7 bases). V was pared by 0 bases and J by 6 bases, with 13 bases between. CDR1 and CDR2 from the germline V gene are SGHRS and YFSETQ. The CDR3 spans 14 residues. The CDR3 sequence is CASSLVAQGGEQYF. CDR3 bases read: TGCGCCAGCAGCTTGGTGGCCCAGGGGGGCGAG.

Ten or more counts support this clone. The missing CDR3 end, 3 residues past where the read stops, is filled in from the germline J gene. The gene calls are TRBV5-1 and TRBJ2-4; maybe TRBD1 (6 bases). Germline CDR1 is SGHRS and CDR2 is YFSETQ. This CDR3 is built from 14 residues. Deletions cut 3 bases from V and 8 bases from J, with 15 bases between. Incomplete CDR3 DNA: TGCGCCAGCAGCTGGGAAGAAGGGGGAGACATT. It is translated as CASSWEEGGDI. The full CDR3 sequence reads CASSWEEGGDIQYF.

This clone was found many times. The read stops 3 residues short of the end of the CDR3; the missing end is completed from the germline J gene. The chain links TRBV7-3 to TRBJ2-1, with TRBD1 matching 7 bases. The CDR3 sequence is 14 residues long. V was clipped by 2 bases and J by 8 bases; unmatched bases: 6. The V gene's germline CDR1 is SGHTA and CDR2 FQGTGA. CDR3 DNA (partial): TGTGCCAGCAGCTTATTAGGAACAGGGGATGAG. Its translation is CASSLLGTGDE. The entire CDR3 reads CASSLLGTGDEQFF.

This clone was counted at least ten times. The CDR3 is cut off 3 residues early in the read; its end comes from the germline J gene. The V gene is TRBV12-3 or TRBV12-4, the J gene TRBJ2-1; 11 positions agree with TRBD2. The ends lost 7 bases at V and 8 bases at J; junction bases unmatched: 7. The CDR3 consists of 14 residues. The CDR3 DNA, read in part, is TGTGCCAGCACCCTTAGCGGGAGGGCTTATGAG. Translation: CASTLSGRAYE. The whole CDR3 is CASTLSGRAYEQFF.

This clone was detected many times. The CDR3 is cut off 3 residues early in the read; its end comes from the germline J gene. V and J are TRBV12-3 or TRBV12-4 and TRBJ2-7; weak D call: TRBD2 (6 bases). Trimming shortened V by 3 bases and J by 4 bases, and 16 bases separated the two germline ends. This CDR3 has 15 residues. This chain's CDR3 is CASSLGGSQPYEQYF. CDR3 DNA, as far as it was read: TGTGCCAGCAGTTTGGGGGGATCGCAGCCTTACGAG.

In this sample, this clone turned up many times. Read coverage stops 3 residues before the CDR3 terminus; the germline J gene supplies the remainder. The chain joins TRBV7-8 to TRBJ2-7, with 7 bases fitting TRBD1. Per the germline V gene, CDR1 is SGHVS and CDR2 is FQNEAQ. J was trimmed by 2 bases and V by 8 bases; bases with no gene match: 6. The CDR3 extends over 13 amino acids. CDR3 protein: CASQTGYPYEQYF. The part of the CDR3 DNA that was read is TGTGCCAGCCAGACAGGGTATCCCTACGAG.

This clone was detected ten times or more. The CDR3 end falls 3 residues outside the read, so it is completed with the germline J gene. The chain recombines TRBV20-1 with TRBJ2-3; 8 positions agree with TRBD2. Germline loops: CDR1 DFQATT, CDR2 SNEGSKA (reference sequence). The J segment lost 0 bases and the V segment lost 4 bases, leaving 6 bases of the junction unmatched. This CDR3 spans 15 amino acids. CDR3: CSATYSGTSTDTQYF. The DNA read from the CDR3 is TGCAGTGCTACATATAGCGGGACTAGCACAGATACG.

This clone was counted many times. The read gets to within 3 residues of the CDR3 end, and the germline J gene fills in the rest. V usage is TRBV20-1 and J usage is TRBJ2-2, with 14 bases fitting TRBD2. V dropped 3 bases and J dropped 3; count of bases not matched to a gene: 0. Germline loops: CDR1 DFQATT, CDR2 SNEGSKA (reference sequence). CDR3 length: 15 amino acids. CDR3 DNA (partial): TGCAGTGCTAGGACTAGCGGGAGGGACACCGGGGAG. Translation gives CSARTSGRDTGE. The full CDR3 sequence reads CSARTSGRDTGELFF.